This TCR beta chain was profiled in a study of monozygotic twins with inflammatory bowel disease. One entry per CDR3 protein, without DNA, is what TCRdb gives after re-calling the 5' RACE reads. The table lists about 380,000 distinct CDR3 sequences. Germline V CDR1 and CDR2: SSHAT, FNYEAQ (reference sequence). CDR3 length equals 13 residues. The sample was blood. This receptor was obtained from a human donor with ulcerative colitis or Crohn's disease, or a healthy co-twin of an affected twin (not recorded which). The V gene is TRBV7-7, the J gene TRBJ2-3; with no DNA, the TCRdb D assignment of TRBD2 cannot be verified. This CDR3 is CASSLAEGDTQYF. Using reference TRBV7-7 and TRBJ2-3 for the parts outside the CDR3, the full variable domain is GAGVSQSPRYKVTKRGQDVTLRCDPISSHATLYWYQQALGQGPEFLTYFNYEAQPDKSGLPSDRFSAERPEGSISTLTIQRTEQRDSAMYRCASSLAEGDTQYFGPGTRLTVL.